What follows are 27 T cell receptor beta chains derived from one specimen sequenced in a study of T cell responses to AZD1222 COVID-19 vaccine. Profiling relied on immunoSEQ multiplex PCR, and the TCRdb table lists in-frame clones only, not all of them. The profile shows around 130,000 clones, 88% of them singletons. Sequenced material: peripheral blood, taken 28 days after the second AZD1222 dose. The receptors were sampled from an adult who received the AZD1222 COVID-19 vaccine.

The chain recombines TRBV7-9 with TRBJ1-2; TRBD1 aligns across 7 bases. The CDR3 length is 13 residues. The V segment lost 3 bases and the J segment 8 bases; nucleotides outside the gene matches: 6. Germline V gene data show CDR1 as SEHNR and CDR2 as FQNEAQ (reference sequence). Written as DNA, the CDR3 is TGTGCCAGCAGCTTCGGAGACAGGGAGGGCTACACCTTC. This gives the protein CASSFGDREGYTF. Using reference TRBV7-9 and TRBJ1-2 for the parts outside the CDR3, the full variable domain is DTGVSQNPRHKITKRGQNVTFRCDPISEHNRLYWYRQTLGQGPEFLTYFQNEAQLEKSRLLSDRFSAERPKGSFSTLEIQRTEQGDSAMYLCASSFGDREGYTFGSGTRLTVV.

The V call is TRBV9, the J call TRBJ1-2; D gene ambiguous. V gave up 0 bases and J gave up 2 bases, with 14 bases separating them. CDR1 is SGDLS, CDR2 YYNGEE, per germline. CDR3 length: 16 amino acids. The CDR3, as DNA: TGTGCCAGCAGCGTAGATGTACGAGGTACCAACTATGGCTACACCTTC. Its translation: CASSVDVRGTNYGYTF.

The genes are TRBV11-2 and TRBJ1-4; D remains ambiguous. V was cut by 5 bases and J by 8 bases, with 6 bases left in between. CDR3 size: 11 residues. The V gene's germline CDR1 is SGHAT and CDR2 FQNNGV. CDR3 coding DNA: TGTGCCAGCAGCGCTTTCGAAAAACTGTTTTTT. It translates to CASSAFEKLFF.

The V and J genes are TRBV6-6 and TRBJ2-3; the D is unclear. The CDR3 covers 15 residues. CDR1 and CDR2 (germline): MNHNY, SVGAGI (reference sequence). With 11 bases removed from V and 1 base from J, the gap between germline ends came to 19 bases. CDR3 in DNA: TGTGCCGCTGGTAAAGAAGCAGGTCGCACAGATACGCAGTATTTT. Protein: CAAGKEAGRTDTQYF.

This CDR3 reads CASSHTDQPQHF. CDR3 bases: TGTGCCAGCAGTCACACCGATCAGCCCCAGCATTTT. The rearrangement joins TRBV7-9 to TRBJ1-5; D gene unclear. The CDR3 runs 12 residues. Per germline, CDR1 SEHNR and CDR2 FQNEAQ (reference sequence). Trimming stripped 6 bases from V and 5 bases from J, with 8 bases between.

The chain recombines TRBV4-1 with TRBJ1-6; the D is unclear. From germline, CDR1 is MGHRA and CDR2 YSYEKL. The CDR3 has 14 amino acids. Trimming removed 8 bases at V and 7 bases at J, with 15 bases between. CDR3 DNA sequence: TGCGCCAGCCGATCAGTGGGGAGAAATTCACCCCTCCACTTT. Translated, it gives CASRSVGRNSPLHF.

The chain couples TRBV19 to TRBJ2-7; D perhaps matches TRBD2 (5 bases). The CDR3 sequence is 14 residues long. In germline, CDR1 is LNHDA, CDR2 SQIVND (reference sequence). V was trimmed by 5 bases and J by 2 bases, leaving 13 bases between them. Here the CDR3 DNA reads TGTGCCAGTAGTCCAAGGACGGGGACCTACGAGCAGTACTTC. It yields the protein CASSPRTGTYEQYF.

The CDR3 protein is CASSPGRPSGNTIYF. The DNA of the CDR3 is TGTGCCAGCAGCCCCGGGCGCCCCTCTGGAAACACCATATATTTT. The chain uses TRBV7-9 and TRBJ1-3; no reliable D call. V lost 5 bases, J lost 0 bases, and 11 bases lay in between. Germline V CDR1 and CDR2: SEHNR, FQNEAQ (reference sequence). CDR3 length: 15 amino acids.

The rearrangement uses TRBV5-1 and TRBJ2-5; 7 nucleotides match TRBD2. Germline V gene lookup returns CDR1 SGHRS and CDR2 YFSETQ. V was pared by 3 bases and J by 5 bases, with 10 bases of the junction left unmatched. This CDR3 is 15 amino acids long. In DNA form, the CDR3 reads TGCGCCAGCAGCTCGGGGGGACCCCTCGATGAGACCCAGTACTTC. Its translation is CASSSGGPLDETQYF.

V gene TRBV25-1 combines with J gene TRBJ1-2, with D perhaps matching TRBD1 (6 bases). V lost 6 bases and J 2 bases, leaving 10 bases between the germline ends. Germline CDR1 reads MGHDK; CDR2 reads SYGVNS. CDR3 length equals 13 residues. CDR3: CASRGQLNYGYTF. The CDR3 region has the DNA TGTGCCAGCAGAGGACAGCTGAACTATGGCTACACCTTC.

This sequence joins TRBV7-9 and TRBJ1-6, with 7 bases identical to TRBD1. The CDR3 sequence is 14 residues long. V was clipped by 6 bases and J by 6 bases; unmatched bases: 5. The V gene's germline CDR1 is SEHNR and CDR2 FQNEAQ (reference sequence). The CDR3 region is CASSKGQLNSPLHF. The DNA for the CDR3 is TGTGCCAGCAGTAAGGGACAGCTTAATTCACCCCTCCACTTT.

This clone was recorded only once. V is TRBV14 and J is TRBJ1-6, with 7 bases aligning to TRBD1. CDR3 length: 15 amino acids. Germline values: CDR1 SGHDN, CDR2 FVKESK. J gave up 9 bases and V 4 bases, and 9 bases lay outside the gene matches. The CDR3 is CASSRTGERGSPLHF. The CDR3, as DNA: TGTGCCAGCAGCCGAACAGGGGAACGAGGTTCACCCCTCCACTTT.

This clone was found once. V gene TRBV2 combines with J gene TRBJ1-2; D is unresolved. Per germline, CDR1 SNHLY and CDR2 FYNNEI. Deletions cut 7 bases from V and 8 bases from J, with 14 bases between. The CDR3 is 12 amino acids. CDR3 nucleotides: TGTGCCAGCACCTCTTTGGGCGACGGCTACACCTTC. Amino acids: CASTSLGDGYTF. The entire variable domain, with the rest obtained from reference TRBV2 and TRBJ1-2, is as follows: EPEVTQTPSHQVTQMGQEVILRCVPISNHLYFYWYRQILGQKVEFLVSFYNNEISEKSEIFDDQFSVERPDGSNFTLKIRSTKLEDSAMYFCASTSLGDGYTFGSGTRLTVV.

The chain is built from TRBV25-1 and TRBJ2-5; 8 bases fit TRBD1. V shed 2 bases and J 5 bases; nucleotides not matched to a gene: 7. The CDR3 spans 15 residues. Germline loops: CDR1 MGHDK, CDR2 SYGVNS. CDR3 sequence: CASSETSTGGETQYF. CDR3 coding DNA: TGTGCCAGCAGTGAAACCAGCACAGGGGGGGAGACCCAGTACTTC.

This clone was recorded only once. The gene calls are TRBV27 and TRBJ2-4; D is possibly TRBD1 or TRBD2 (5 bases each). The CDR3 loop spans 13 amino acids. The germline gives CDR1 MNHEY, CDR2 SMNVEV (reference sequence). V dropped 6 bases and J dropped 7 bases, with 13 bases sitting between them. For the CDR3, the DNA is TGTGCCAGCAGCCCCCATGAGGGGAACATTCAGTACTTC. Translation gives CASSPHEGNIQYF.

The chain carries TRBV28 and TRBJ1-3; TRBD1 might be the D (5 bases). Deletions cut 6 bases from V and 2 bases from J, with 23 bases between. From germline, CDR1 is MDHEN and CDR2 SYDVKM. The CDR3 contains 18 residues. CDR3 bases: TGTGCCAGCAGATACGACAGAACCCGCTTACCCACTGGAAACACCATATATTTT. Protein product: CASRYDRTRLPTGNTIYF.

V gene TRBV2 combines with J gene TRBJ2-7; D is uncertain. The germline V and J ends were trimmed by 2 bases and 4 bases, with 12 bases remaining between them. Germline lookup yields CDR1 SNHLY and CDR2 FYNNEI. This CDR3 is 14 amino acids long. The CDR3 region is CASSEPPPRYEQYF. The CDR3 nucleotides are TGTGCCAGCAGTGAACCCCCGCCACGTTACGAGCAGTACTTC.

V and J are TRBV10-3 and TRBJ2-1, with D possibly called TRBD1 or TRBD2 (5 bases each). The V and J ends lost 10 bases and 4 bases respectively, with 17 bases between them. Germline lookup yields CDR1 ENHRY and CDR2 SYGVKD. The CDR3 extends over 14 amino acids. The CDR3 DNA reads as TGTGCCACCGGGGTGGGTGGGGCGTACAATGAGCAGTTCTTC. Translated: CATGVGGAYNEQFF.

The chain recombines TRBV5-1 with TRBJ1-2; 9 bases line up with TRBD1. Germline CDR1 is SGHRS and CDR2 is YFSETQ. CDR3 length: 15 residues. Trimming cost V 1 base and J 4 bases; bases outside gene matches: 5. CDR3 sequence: CASSLSGTGPYGYTF. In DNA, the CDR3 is TGCGCCAGCAGCTTGTCCGGGACAGGGCCCTATGGCTACACCTTC.

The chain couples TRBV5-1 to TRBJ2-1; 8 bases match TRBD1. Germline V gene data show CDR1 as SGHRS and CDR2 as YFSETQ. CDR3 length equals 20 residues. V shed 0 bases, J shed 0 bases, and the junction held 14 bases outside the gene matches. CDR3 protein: CASSLASRTGIRSSYNEQFF. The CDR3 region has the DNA TGCGCCAGCAGCTTGGCGTCCCGGACAGGGATTAGGAGCTCCTACAATGAGCAGTTCTTC.

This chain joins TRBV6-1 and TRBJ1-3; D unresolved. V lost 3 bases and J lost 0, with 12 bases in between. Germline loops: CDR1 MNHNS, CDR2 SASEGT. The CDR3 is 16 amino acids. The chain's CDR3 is CASSEGSEFSGNTIYF. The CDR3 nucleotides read TGTGCCAGCAGTGAGGGCAGCGAATTCTCTGGAAACACCATATATTTT.

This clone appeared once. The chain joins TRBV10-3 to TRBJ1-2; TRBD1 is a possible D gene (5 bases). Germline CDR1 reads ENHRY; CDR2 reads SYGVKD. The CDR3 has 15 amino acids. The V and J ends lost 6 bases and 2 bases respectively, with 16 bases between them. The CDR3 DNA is TGTGCCATCAGGGGTCGTTCGGGGGTGAACTATGGCTACACCTTC. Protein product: CAIRGRSGVNYGYTF.

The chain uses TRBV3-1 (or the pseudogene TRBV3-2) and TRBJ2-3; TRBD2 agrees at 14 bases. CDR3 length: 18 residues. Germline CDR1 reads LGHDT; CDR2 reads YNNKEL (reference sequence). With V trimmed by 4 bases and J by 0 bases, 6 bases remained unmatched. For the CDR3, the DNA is TGTGCCAGCAGCCTGGGACTAGCGGGAGTCGGCAGCACAGATACGCAGTATTTT. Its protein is CASSLGLAGVGSTDTQYF.

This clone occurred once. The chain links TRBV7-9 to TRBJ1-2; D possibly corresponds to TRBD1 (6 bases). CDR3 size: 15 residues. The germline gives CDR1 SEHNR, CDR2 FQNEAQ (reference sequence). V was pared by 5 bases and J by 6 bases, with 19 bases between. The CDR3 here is CASSPMGARGDGYTF. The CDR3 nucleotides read TGTGCCAGCAGCCCCATGGGGGCGCGGGGTGATGGCTACACCTTC.

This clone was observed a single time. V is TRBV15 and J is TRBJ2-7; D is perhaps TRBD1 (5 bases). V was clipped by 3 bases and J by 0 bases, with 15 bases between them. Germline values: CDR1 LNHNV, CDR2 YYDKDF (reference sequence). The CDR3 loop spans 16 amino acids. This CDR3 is CATSSAPPGFSYEQYF. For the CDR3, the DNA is TGTGCCACCAGCAGTGCGCCCCCAGGGTTCTCCTACGAGCAGTACTTC.

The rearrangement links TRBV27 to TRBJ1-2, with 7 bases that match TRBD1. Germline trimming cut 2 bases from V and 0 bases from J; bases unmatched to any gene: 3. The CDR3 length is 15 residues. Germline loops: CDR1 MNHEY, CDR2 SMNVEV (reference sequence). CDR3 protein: CASSLTGAPNYGYTF. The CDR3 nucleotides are TGTGCCAGCAGTTTAACAGGGGCCCCTAACTATGGCTACACCTTC.

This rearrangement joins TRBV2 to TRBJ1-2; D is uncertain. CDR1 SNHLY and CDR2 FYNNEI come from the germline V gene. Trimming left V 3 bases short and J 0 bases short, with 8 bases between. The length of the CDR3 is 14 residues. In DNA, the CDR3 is TGTGCCAGCAGTGATAGGCCAGCTAACTATGGCTACACCTTC. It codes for CASSDRPANYGYTF.